This TCR beta chain stems from a study of cytomegalovirus exposure and HLA in healthy donors. As to this clone: The junction does not match germline at one end; this may be a read error.

The PCR employed 60 Vbeta primers together with 13 Jbeta primers. Sequenced by immunoSEQ multiplex PCR; TCRdb stores in-frame clones only, minus some. The table has a few hundred thousand clones, approximately 80% seen once. Sequencing was carried out using PBMCs. The clonotype comes from a woman in her fifties or sixties in good health and CMV-seropositive.

The CDR3 DNA reads as TGTTCCAGCAGCTTAAAACGGCCAGGTTTTGAAAAACTGTTTTTT. Residues: CSSSLKRPGFEKLFF. The chain recombines TRBV7-9 with TRBJ1-4; no reliable D call. The CDR3 totals 15 residues. Germline V lookup: CDR1 SEHNR, CDR2 FQNEAQ (reference sequence).